This T cell receptor beta chain originates from a study of shared clonotypes between healthy human individuals. Points from the study as a whole: The generation probabilities recorded for non-shared clonotypes fell below those of clonotypes shared by all four donors.

Details on this clone: The target antigen is unknown.

TCRdb's copy holds only in-frame clones and misses some; the assay was immunoSEQ multiplex PCR. This sample has approximately 1.5 million clones, with under 99% found just once. HIV-negative, healthy adults without recent acute infections or vaccinations were the donors. CD4+ cells were split into CD45RA+ naive and CD45RA-negative memory subsets. The source of this sequence is a man aged 25-45 years in good health. What was sequenced was naive CD4+ T cells sorted from blood. As to subset: CD45RA+ positively selected.

The CDR3 loop is CASSDSDRGPGGEQYF. In DNA, the CDR3 is TGTGCCAGCAGTGATAGTGACAGGGGGCCAGGAGGGGAGCAGTACTTC. The gene calls are TRBV6-1 and TRBJ2-7; TRBD1 matches 10 bases. Germline V lookup: CDR1 MNHNS, CDR2 SASEGT. V shed 3 bases and J 7 bases; nucleotides not matched to a gene: 12. The CDR3 runs to 16 residues.